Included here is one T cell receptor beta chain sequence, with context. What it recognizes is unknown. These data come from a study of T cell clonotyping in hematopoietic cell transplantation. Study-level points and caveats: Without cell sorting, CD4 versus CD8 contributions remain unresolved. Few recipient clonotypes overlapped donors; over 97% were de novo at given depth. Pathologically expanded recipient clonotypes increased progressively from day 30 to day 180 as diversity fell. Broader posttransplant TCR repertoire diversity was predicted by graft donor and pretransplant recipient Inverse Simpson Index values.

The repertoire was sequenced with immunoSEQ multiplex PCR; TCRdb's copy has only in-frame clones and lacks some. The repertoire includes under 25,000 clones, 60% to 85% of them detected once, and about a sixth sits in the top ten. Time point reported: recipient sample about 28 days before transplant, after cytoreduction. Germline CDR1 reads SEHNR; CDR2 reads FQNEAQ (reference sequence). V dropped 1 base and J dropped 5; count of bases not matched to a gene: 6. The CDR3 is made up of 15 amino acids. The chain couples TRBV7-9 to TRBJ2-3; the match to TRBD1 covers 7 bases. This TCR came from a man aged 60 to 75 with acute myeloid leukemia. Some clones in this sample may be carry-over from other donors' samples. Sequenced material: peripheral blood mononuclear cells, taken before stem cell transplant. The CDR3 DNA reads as TGTGCCAGCAGCTTAGACAGGGGCGAGCTAGATACGCAGTATTTT. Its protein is CASSLDRGELDTQYF.